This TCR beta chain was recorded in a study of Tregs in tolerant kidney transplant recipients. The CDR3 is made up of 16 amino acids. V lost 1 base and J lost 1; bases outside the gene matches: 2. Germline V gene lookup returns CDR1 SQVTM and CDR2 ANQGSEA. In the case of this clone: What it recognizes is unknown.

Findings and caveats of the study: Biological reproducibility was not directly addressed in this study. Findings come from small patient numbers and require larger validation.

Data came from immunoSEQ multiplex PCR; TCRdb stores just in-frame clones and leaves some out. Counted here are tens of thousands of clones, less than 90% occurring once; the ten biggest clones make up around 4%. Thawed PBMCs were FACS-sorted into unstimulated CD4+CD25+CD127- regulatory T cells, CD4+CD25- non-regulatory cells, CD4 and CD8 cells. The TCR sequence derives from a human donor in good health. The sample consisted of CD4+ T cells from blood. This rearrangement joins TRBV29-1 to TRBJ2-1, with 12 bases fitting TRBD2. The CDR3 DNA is TGCAGCGTTGAAGTGGGGACTAGCGGGTCCTACAATGAGCAGTTCTTC. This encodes CSVEVGTSGSYNEQFF.